The 26 T cell receptor beta chains below were found in one sample sequenced in a study of cytomegalovirus exposure and HLA in healthy donors. Primers included in the PCR were 60 Vbeta and 13 Jbeta primers. Measured with immunoSEQ multiplex PCR; TCRdb has only the in-frame clones, and not every one. The table shows 99,000 or so clones, with 70% to 80% occurring only once. What was sequenced was PBMCs. The source of these receptors is a male donor in good health and CMV-seropositive.

This chain connects TRBV18 to TRBJ1-1; TRBD1 aligns across 7 bases. The CDR3 runs to 14 residues. CDR1 is KGHSH and CDR2 is LQKENI in the germline V gene. V lost 2 bases, J lost 3 bases, and 3 bases stayed unmatched. DNA for the CDR3: TGTGCCAGCTCACCATCGACAGGGTACACTGAAGCTTTCTTT. The encoded protein is CASSPSTGYTEAFF.

This CDR3 reads CASSAGRGFNQPQHF. The CDR3 coding sequence is TGTGCCAGCAGTGCGGGGAGGGGTTTCAATCAGCCCCAGCATTTT. This chain joins TRBV2 and TRBJ1-5, with TRBD1 as a possible D gene (5 bases). CDR1 is SNHLY, CDR2 FYNNEI, per germline. Trimming took 4 bases from V and 3 from J, leaving 13 bases between them. This CDR3 contains 15 residues.

The chain links TRBV7-2 to TRBJ1-6; no clear D gene. V dropped 4 bases and J dropped 7 bases, with 8 bases sitting between them. This CDR3 is 13 amino acids long. Germline CDR1 is SGHTA and CDR2 is FQGNSA. The CDR3 reads CASSSSRNSPLHF. The CDR3, as DNA: TGTGCCAGCAGCTCCTCCCGGAATTCACCCCTCCACTTT. Complete variable domain (other parts from reference TRBV7-2 and TRBJ1-6): GAGVSQSPSNKVTEKGKDVELRCDPISGHTALYWYRQSLGQGLEFLIYFQGNSAPDKSGLPSDRFSAERTGGSVSTLTIQRTQQEDSAVYLCASSSSRNSPLHFGNGTRLTVT.

This chain joins TRBV19 and TRBJ2-5; 11 bases map to TRBD2. The trim removed 3 bases at V and 1 base at J, leaving 7 bases unmatched. The CDR3 is 17 amino acids. The V gene's germline CDR1 is LNHDA and CDR2 SQIVND (reference sequence). CDR3 protein: CASSMRPSGGSQETQYF. In nucleotides, the CDR3 is TGTGCCAGTAGTATGCGGCCTAGCGGGGGGTCCCAAGAGACCCAGTACTTC.

This chain links TRBV6-5 with TRBJ1-2, with no clear D. The CDR3 extends over 13 amino acids. Trimming cost V 3 bases and J 1 base, with 6 bases left between them. From germline, CDR1 is MNHEY and CDR2 SVGAGI. As DNA, the CDR3 is TGTGCCAGCAGTTATGGGCTTAACTATGGCTACACCTTC. Its translation: CASSYGLNYGYTF.

This clone has a single count. This chain joins TRBV9 and TRBJ2-3; 9 bases map to TRBD2. Trimming removed 4 bases from V and 1 base from J; junction bases left unmatched: 7. From germline, CDR1 is SGDLS and CDR2 YYNGEE. The CDR3 is 16 amino acids. CDR3 nucleotide sequence: TGTGCCAGCAGCTCCGCGGGGGGGGCCGGCACAGATACGCAGTATTTT. Amino acids: CASSSAGGAGTDTQYF.

The chain is built from TRBV5-6 and TRBJ1-5, with a weak D call TRBD1 (6 bases). CDR3 length: 15 residues. The V gene's germline CDR1 is SGHDT and CDR2 YYEEEE. V was clipped by 1 base and J by 6 bases, with 14 bases between them. The CDR3 reads CASSLFTDSVQPQHF. The CDR3 DNA sequence: TGTGCCAGCAGCTTGTTTACGGACAGCGTTCAGCCCCAGCATTTT.

This clone was seen a handful of times. V gene TRBV30 combines with J gene TRBJ1-5, with TRBD1 matching 7 bases. The CDR3 length is 14 residues. Per the germline V gene, CDR1 is GTSNPN and CDR2 is SVGIG (reference sequence). The V and J ends lost 3 bases and 4 bases, in that order; junction bases with no gene match: 6. The CDR3 DNA follows: TGTGCCTGGAGGCACAGGGGCCGGAATCAGCCCCAGCATTTT. Its protein is CAWRHRGRNQPQHF.

The J gene is TRBJ1-5, the V gene TRBV6-5; D is perhaps TRBD1 (5 bases). V dropped 5 bases and J dropped 9 bases, with 14 bases sitting between them. The CDR3 extends over 13 amino acids. Germline CDR1 is MNHEY and CDR2 is SVGAGI. The CDR3 spells CASSEDNSRPQHF. CDR3 nucleotide sequence: TGTGCCAGCAGTGAGGACAATAGCAGGCCCCAGCATTTT.

This clone appeared a single time. The gene calls are TRBV2 and TRBJ1-1; D gene unclear. Germline loops: CDR1 SNHLY, CDR2 FYNNEI. V lost 4 bases, J lost 1 base, and 10 bases lay in between. This CDR3 comprises 14 residues. The CDR3 loop reads CASSAVTANTEAFF. The CDR3 nucleotides are TGTGCCAGCAGTGCGGTAACTGCGAACACTGAAGCTTTCTTT.

By proportion, this clone is medium-sized. This rearrangement joins TRBV30 to TRBJ2-7; 13 positions agree with TRBD2. The CDR3 sequence is 15 residues long. V gave up 0 bases and J gave up 2 bases; unmatched junction bases: 1. CDR1 is GTSNPN and CDR2 is SVGIG in the germline V gene (reference sequence). The CDR3 DNA is TGTGCCTGGAGTGTAGGACTAGCGGGGGCCTACGAGCAGTACTTC. It yields the protein CAWSVGLAGAYEQYF.

J is TRBJ2-1 and V is TRBV11-1; D unclear. CDR1 SGHAT and CDR2 FQDESV come from the germline V gene (reference sequence). Trimming shortened V by 5 bases and J by 13 bases, and 15 bases separated the two germline ends. This CDR3 has 12 residues. CDR3 nucleotides: TGTGCCAGCAGCACCGACTTGCTAGTACAGTTCTTC. Translated: CASSTDLLVQFF.

The rearrangement uses TRBV7-2 and TRBJ2-3; 10 bases are a match to TRBD2. The CDR3 covers 19 residues. V trimming: 1 base; J trimming: 5 bases; junction bases outside the gene matches: 15. Germline V gives CDR1 SGHTA, CDR2 FQGNSA. In DNA form, the CDR3 reads TGTGCCAGCAGCTTAGTGGTTGGAGCGGGGGGGCGGTTTGGAGATACGCAGTATTTT. Amino acid sequence: CASSLVVGAGGRFGDTQYF.

The chain has TRBV5-1 and TRBJ2-7, with 8 positions matching TRBD1. V shed 4 bases and J 5 bases; nucleotides not matched to a gene: 5. Germline V lookup: CDR1 SGHRS, CDR2 YFSETQ. CDR3 length equals 13 residues. In DNA, the CDR3 is TGCGCCAGCAGCCTGACAGGGGACCACGAGCAGTACTTC. Translated, it gives CASSLTGDHEQYF.

This chain uses TRBV4-2 with TRBJ2-7; 8 bases are a match to TRBD2. This CDR3 has 14 amino acids. Per germline, CDR1 LGHNA and CDR2 YNFKEQ. The V gene end was trimmed by 4 bases and the J gene end by 7 bases; junction bases not matched to a gene: 9. Here the CDR3 reads CASSPMGPGGEQYF. CDR3 nucleotides: TGTGCCAGCAGCCCAATGGGACCGGGAGGGGAGCAGTACTTC.

The V gene is TRBV7-9, the J gene TRBJ2-5; 9 bases map to TRBD1. The junction had 4 bases not matched to a gene; V was cut back by 5 bases and J by 0 bases. The V gene's germline CDR1 is SEHNR and CDR2 FQNEAQ (reference sequence). This CDR3 comprises 15 residues. In DNA, the CDR3 is TGTGCCAGCAGCCTCGGGACAGGGTACCAAGAGACCCAGTACTTC. It specifies CASSLGTGYQETQYF.

This chain uses TRBV15 with TRBJ2-7; no firm D call. This CDR3 is built from 14 residues. Germline loops: CDR1 LNHNV, CDR2 YYDKDF (reference sequence). Trimming removed 5 bases at V and 3 bases at J, with 14 bases between. This chain's CDR3 is CATSSLGSLYEQYF. CDR3 bases: TGTGCCACCAGCTCCCTGGGCAGTCTCTACGAGCAGTACTTC.

The J gene is TRBJ2-7, the V gene TRBV4-1; maybe TRBD2 (6 bases). Germline loops: CDR1 MGHRA, CDR2 YSYEKL. Trimming took off 0 bases at V and 3 bases at J, with 15 bases between the two ends. CDR3 length: 16 residues. CDR3 sequence: CASSQEGGARVYEQYF. The CDR3 coding sequence is TGCGCCAGCAGCCAAGAGGGCGGGGCCCGGGTCTACGAGCAGTACTTC.

The J gene is TRBJ2-7, the V gene TRBV7-6; D possibly corresponds to TRBD1 (6 bases). The germline V and J ends were trimmed by 4 bases and 6 bases, with 25 bases remaining between them. Looked up from germline, CDR1 is SGHVS and CDR2 is FNYEAQ. There are 17 residues in the CDR3. For the CDR3, the DNA is TGTGCCAGCAGCTCGTCCTCAGGGGCTTTCCTGGCGGGCGAGCAGTACTTC. Residues: CASSSSSGAFLAGEQYF.

The CDR3 loop is CASSLALRGSYNSPLHF. In DNA, the CDR3 is TGTGCCAGCAGCTTGGCCCTCCGGGGATCCTATAATTCACCCCTCCACTTT. The chain carries TRBV5-4 and TRBJ1-6; D unclear. This CDR3 is 17 amino acids long. Germline lookup yields CDR1 SGHNT and CDR2 YYREEE (reference sequence). Trimming pared 0 bases from V and 1 base from J, leaving 11 bases between.

This chain joins TRBV7-9 and TRBJ1-1, with 9 nucleotides matching TRBD1. The CDR3 spans 13 residues. Germline CDR1 is SEHNR and CDR2 is FQNEAQ (reference sequence). J was trimmed by 6 bases and V by 7 bases; bases with no gene match: 6. In DNA form, the CDR3 reads TGTGCCAGCAAACCGGGACAGGGCCCTGAAGCTTTCTTT. Amino acid sequence: CASKPGQGPEAFF.

The chain links TRBV19 to TRBJ1-5, with D possibly matching TRBD1 (5 bases). The CDR3 sequence is 17 residues long. With 4 bases removed from V and 0 bases from J, the gap between germline ends came to 16 bases. CDR1 is LNHDA and CDR2 is SQIVND in the germline V gene (reference sequence). CDR3 sequence reads: CASSTETGTYSNQPQHF. The CDR3 DNA reads as TGTGCCAGTAGTACGGAGACTGGGACTTATAGCAATCAGCCCCAGCATTTT.

This clone turned up a few times. The V call is TRBV4-3, the J call TRBJ1-6; tentatively, D is TRBD1 (5 bases). Per germline, CDR1 LGHNA and CDR2 YSLEER. This CDR3 spans 15 amino acids. Trimming stripped 2 bases from V and 7 bases from J, with 12 bases between. CDR3 residues: CASSQLRQPNSPLHF. The CDR3 DNA reads as TGCGCCAGCAGCCAACTCAGACAGCCCAATTCACCCCTCCACTTT.

This clone showed up just a few times. The chain has TRBV25-1 and TRBJ1-1, with a possible D match to TRBD1 (6 bases). Germline lookup yields CDR1 MGHDK and CDR2 SYGVNS. Trimming shortened V by 5 bases and J by 4 bases, and 17 bases separated the two germline ends. The CDR3 totals 15 residues. CDR3 sequence reads: CASSLTRGGGTEAFF. The CDR3 bases are TGTGCCAGCAGTCTGACCCGGGGAGGGGGCACTGAAGCTTTCTTT. The full variable domain, its missing parts supplied by reference TRBV25-1 and TRBJ1-1, is EADIYQTPRYLVIGTGKKITLECSQTMGHDKMYWYQQDPGMELHLIHYSYGVNSTEKGDLSSESTVSRIRTEHFPLTLESARPSHTSQYLCASSLTRGGGTEAFFGQGTRLTVV.

V is TRBV30 and J is TRBJ1-5, with 8 bases identical to TRBD1. Germline CDR1 reads GTSNPN; CDR2 reads SVGIG (reference sequence). The CDR3 loop spans 17 amino acids. With V trimmed by 1 base and J by 0 bases, 8 bases remained unmatched. CDR3 coding DNA: TGTGCCTGGAGTGCGACCAGGACAGGGAATAGCAATCAGCCCCAGCATTTT. Residues: CAWSATRTGNSNQPQHF.

V gene TRBV6-5 combines with J gene TRBJ1-3; maybe TRBD1 (5 bases). V lost 0 bases and J lost 0, with 9 bases in between. Germline CDR1 and CDR2: MNHEY and SVGAGI. There are 16 residues in the CDR3. CDR3 nucleotides: TGTGCCAGCAGTTACTCCGGGGGAGGCTCTGGAAACACCATATATTTT. Protein product: CASSYSGGGSGNTIYF.